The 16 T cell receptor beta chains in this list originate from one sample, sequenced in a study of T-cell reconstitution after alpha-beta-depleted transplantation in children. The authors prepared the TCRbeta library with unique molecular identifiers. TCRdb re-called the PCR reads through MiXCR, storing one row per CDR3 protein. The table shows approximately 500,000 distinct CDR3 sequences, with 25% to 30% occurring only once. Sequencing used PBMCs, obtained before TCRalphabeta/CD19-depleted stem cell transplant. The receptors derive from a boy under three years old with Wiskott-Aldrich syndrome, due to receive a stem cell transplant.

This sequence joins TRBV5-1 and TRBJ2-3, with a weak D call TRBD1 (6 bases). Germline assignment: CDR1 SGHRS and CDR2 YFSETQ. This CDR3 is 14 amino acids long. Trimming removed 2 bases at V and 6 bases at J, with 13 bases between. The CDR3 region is CASSFKTGPDTQYF. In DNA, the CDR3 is TGCGCCAGCAGCTTTAAGACAGGCCCGGATACGCAGTATTTT.

CDR3 in DNA: TGTGCCAGCAGGTGGATGAACACTGAAGCTTTCTTT. Its translation: CASRWMNTEAFF. V gene TRBV28 combines with J gene TRBJ1-1, with D unclear. V was shortened by 6 bases and J by 0 bases, with 5 bases between the two germline ends. CDR3 size: 12 residues. Germline V gene lookup returns CDR1 MDHEN and CDR2 SYDVKM.

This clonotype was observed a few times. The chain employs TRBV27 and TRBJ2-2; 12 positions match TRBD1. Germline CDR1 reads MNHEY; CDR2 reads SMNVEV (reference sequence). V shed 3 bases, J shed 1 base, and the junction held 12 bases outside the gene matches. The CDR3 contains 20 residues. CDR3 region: CASSFLSPGTGGENTGELFF. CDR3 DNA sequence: TGTGCCAGCAGTTTCTTGAGTCCCGGGACAGGGGGCGAGAACACCGGGGAGCTGTTTTTT.

The CDR3 here is CASSLEFRQETQYF. The CDR3 nucleotides read TGCGCCAGCAGCTTGGAATTTCGACAAGAGACCCAGTACTTC. The chain has TRBV5-1 and TRBJ2-5; D gene ambiguous. Germline V gene lookup returns CDR1 SGHRS and CDR2 YFSETQ. CDR3 length: 14 amino acids. V was shortened by 0 bases and J by 2 bases, with 8 bases between the two germline ends.

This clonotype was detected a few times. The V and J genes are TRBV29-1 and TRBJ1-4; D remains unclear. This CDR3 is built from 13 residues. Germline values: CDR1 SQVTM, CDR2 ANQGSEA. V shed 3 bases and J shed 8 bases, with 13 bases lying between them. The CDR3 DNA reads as TGCAGCGTTGACGGGCGTAATGGGGAAAAACTGTTTTTT. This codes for CSVDGRNGEKLFF.

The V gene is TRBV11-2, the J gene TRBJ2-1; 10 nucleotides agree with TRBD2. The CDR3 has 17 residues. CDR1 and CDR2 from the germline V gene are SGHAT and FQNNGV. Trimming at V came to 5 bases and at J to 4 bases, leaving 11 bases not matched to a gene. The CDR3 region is CASSQYRLAGEYNEQFF. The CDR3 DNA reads TGTGCCAGCAGCCAATACAGACTAGCGGGTGAATACAATGAGCAGTTCTTC.

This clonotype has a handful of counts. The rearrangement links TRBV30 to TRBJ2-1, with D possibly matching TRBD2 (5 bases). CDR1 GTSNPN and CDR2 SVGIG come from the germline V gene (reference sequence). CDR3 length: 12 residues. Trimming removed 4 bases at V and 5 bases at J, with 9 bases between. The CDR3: CAWKLVNNEQFF. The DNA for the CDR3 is TGTGCCTGGAAACTAGTGAACAATGAGCAGTTCTTC.

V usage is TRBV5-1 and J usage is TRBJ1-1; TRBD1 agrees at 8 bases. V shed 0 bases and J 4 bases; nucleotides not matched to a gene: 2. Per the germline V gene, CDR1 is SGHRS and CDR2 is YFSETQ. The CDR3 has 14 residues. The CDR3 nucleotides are TGCGCCAGCAGCTTGGGGACAGGGAGCACTGAAGCTTTCTTT. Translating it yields CASSLGTGSTEAFF.

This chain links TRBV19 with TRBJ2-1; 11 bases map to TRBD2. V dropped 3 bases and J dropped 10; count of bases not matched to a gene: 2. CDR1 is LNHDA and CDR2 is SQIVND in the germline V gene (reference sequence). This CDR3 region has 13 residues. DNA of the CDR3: TGTGCCAGTAGTATTGCTAGCGGGAGGGAGCAGTTCTTC. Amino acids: CASSIASGREQFF. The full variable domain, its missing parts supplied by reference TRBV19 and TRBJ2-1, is DGGITQSPKYLFRKEGQNVTLSCEQNLNHDAMYWYRQDPGQGLRLIYYSQIVNDFQKGDIAEGYSVSREKKESFPLTVTSAQKNPTAFYLCASSIASGREQFFGPGTRLTVL.

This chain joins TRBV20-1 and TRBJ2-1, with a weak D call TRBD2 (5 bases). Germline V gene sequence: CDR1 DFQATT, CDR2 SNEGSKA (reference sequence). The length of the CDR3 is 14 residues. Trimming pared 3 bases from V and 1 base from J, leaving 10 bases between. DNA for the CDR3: TGCAGTGCTAGGGAGAGGGAGTCCTACAATGAGCAGTTCTTC. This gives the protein CSARERESYNEQFF.

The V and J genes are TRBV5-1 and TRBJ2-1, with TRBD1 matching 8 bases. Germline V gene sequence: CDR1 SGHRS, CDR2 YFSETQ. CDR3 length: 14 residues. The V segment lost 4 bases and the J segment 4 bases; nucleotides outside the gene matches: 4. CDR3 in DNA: TGCGCCAGCAGCAGGACAGGGCATTACAATGAGCAGTTCTTC. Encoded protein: CASSRTGHYNEQFF.

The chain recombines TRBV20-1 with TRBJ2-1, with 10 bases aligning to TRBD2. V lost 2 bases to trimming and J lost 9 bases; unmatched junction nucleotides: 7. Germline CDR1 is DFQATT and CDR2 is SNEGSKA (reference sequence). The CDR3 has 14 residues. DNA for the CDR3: TGCAGTGCTAGAAGTCTAGCGGGAGTTGGTGAGCAGTTCTTC. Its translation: CSARSLAGVGEQFF.

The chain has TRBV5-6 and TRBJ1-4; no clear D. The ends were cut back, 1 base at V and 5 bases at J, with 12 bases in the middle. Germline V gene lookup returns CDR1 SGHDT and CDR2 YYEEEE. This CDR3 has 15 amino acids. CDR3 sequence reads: CASSLKRVLNEKLFF. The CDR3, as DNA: TGTGCCAGCAGCTTGAAAAGGGTATTAAATGAAAAACTGTTTTTT.

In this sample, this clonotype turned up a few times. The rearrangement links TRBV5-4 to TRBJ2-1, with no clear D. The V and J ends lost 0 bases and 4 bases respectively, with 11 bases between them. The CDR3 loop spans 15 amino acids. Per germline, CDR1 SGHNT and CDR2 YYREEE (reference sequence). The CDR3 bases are TGTGCCAGCAGCTTGGATGTAGCCGTGTACAATGAGCAGTTCTTC. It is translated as CASSLDVAVYNEQFF.

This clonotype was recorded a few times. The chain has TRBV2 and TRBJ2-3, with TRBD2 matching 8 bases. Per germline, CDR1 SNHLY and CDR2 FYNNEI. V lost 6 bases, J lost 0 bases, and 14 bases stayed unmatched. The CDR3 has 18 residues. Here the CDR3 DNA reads TGTGCCAGCAGATGGGGGTCCCTTAGCGGGACGAGCACAGATACGCAGTATTTT. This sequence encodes CASRWGSLSGTSTDTQYF.

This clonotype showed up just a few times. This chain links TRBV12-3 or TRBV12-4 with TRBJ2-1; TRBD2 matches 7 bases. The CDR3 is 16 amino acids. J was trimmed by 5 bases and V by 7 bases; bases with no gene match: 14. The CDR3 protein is CASTPWALAANNEQFF. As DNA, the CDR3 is TGTGCCAGCACTCCGTGGGCGCTAGCGGCTAACAATGAGCAGTTCTTC.